These T cell receptor beta chains were read from a single sample in a study of cytomegalovirus exposure and HLA in healthy donors. Clones were read by immunoSEQ multiplex PCR, and TCRdb kept only the in-frame ones, dropping some. The sample lists 80,000 to 95,000 clones, 75% to 80% occurring once. The sample was PBMCs. The receptors shown here come from a female donor in good health and CMV-seronegative. The CDR3 runs from the conserved cysteine through the conserved F or W. The D gene is left open where the match is weak. The size field is filled for only some rows; it gives once, few, many or a size class.

J gene | D gene | V gene | clone size | CDR3 protein | CDR3 DNA
TRBJ1-2 | . | TRBV5-1 | many | CASSLGETEDGYTF | TGCGCCAGCAGCTTGGGGGAGACGGAGGATGGCTACACCTTC
TRBJ2-3 | . | TRBV27 | . | CASSSSGGVNTQYF | TGTGCCAGCAGTTCCTCTGGTGGAGTTAATACGCAGTATTTT
TRBJ2-6 | TRBD1 | TRBV15 | . | CATSRDGQGAAGANVLTF | TGTGCCACCAGCAGAGATGGGCAGGGGGCCGCTGGGGCCAACGTCCTGACTTTC
TRBJ2-7 | TRBD1 | TRBV7-9 | . | CASSHPGQGAYEQYF | TGTGCCAGCAGCCACCCGGGACAGGGGGCCTACGAGCAGTACTTC
TRBJ1-1 | TRBD1 | TRBV6-6 | . | CASRQGTTEAFF | TGTGCCAGCAGACAGGGGACGACTGAAGCTTTCTTT
TRBJ1-1 | . | TRBV14 | . | CASSQVPGGNTEAFF | TGTGCCAGCAGCCAAGTACCGGGAGGAAACACTGAAGCTTTCTTT
TRBJ1-5 | TRBD1 | TRBV4-2 | . | CASSKGQGAYQPQHF | TGTGCCAGCAGCAAGGGACAGGGGGCCTATCAGCCCCAGCATTTT
TRBJ2-5 | TRBD1 | TRBV7-9 | . | CAISLDKRYADREETQYF | TGTGCCATCAGCTTAGACAAGCGATACGCTGACAGGGAGGAGACCCAGTACTTC
TRBJ2-2 | TRBD1 | TRBV5-1 | once | CASSSGTGGTGELFF | TGCGCCAGCAGCTCCGGGACAGGAGGTACCGGGGAGCTGTTTTTT
TRBJ1-4 | TRBD1 | TRBV6-5 | . | CASSYSSGQGAEKLFF | TGTGCCAGCAGTTACTCGTCGGGACAGGGTGCTGAAAAACTGTTTTTT
TRBJ1-5 | . | TRBV6-5 | . | CASSYGSGRNQPQHF | TGTGCCAGCAGTTACGGGTCAGGTCGCAATCAGCCCCAGCATTTT
TRBJ1-5 | TRBD1 | TRBV15 | . | CATSRDDRGSNQPQHF | TGTGCCACCAGCAGAGACGACAGGGGTAGCAATCAGCCCCAGCATTTT
TRBJ1-1 | . | TRBV29-1 | . | CSAKDSQFGTEAFF | TGCAGCGCCAAGGACAGCCAATTTGGGACTGAAGCTTTCTTT
TRBJ2-1 | . | TRBV13 | . | CASSLLQGQYNEQFF | TGTGCCAGCAGCCTCCTGCAGGGGCAGTACAATGAGCAGTTCTTC
TRBJ2-1 | TRBD1 | TRBV10-3 | . | CAIRTGTGVLPVNNEQFF | TGTGCCATCAGAACCGGGACAGGGGTGTTGCCGGTTAACAATGAGCAGTTCTTC